Listed here are 17 T cell receptor beta chains from one sample, sequenced in a study of CD8 T cells in Susac syndrome. With random hexamers, reverse transcription was performed on roughly 0.5 to 1 ug of RNA. TCRdb independently ran MiXCR on the immunoSEQ multiplex PCR reads; one entry per CDR3 protein. The sample carries 150,000 to 200,000 distinct CDR3 sequences, approximately 95% recorded once. Sequences were obtained from CD8+ T cells from PBMCs. These receptor sequences come from a human donor with Susac syndrome.

The genes are TRBV24-1 and TRBJ2-1; maybe TRBD2 (7 bases). The CDR3 sequence is 13 residues long. V gave up 8 bases and J gave up 2 bases, with 9 bases separating them. In germline, CDR1 is KGHDR, CDR2 SFDVKD. The CDR3 DNA is TGTGCCACCACGGGGGGCACCTACAATGAGCAGTTCTTC. As protein: CATTGGTYNEQFF.

The V gene is TRBV13, the J gene TRBJ1-1; TRBD1 is a possible D gene (5 bases). The CDR3 length is 14 residues. Germline loops: CDR1 PRHDT, CDR2 FYEKMQ (reference sequence). V was clipped by 8 bases and J by 1 base, with 14 bases between them. CDR3 loop: CASSRPTGNTEAFF. The DNA of the CDR3 is TGTGCCAGCTCAAGACCTACAGGGAACACTGAAGCTTTCTTT.

J is TRBJ1-5 and V is TRBV10-2; 8 bases line up with TRBD1. V shed 8 bases, J shed 2 bases, and the junction held 5 bases outside the gene matches. The CDR3 has 14 residues. Per germline, CDR1 WSHSY and CDR2 SAAADI. The CDR3 DNA follows: TGCGCCAGCGGATCGGACAGGGGCAATCAGCCCCAGCATTTT. Translation gives CASGSDRGNQPQHF.

The genes are TRBV7-9 and TRBJ2-1; 7 bases align to TRBD2. CDR3 length: 16 amino acids. Germline V gene lookup returns CDR1 SEHNR and CDR2 FQNEAQ (reference sequence). Trimming removed 3 bases from V and 5 bases from J; junction bases left unmatched: 10. The CDR3 DNA reads TGTGCCAGCAGCTTTGACGGGACTACCCCCCACAATGAGCAGTTCTTC. Translation gives CASSFDGTTPHNEQFF. Full variable domain (missing parts from reference TRBV7-9 and TRBJ2-1): DTGVSQNPRHKITKRGQNVTFRCDPISEHNRLYWYRQTLGQGPEFLTYFQNEAQLEKSRLLSDRFSAERPKGSFSTLEIQRTEQGDSAMYLCASSFDGTTPHNEQFFGPGTRLTVL.

This chain connects TRBV4-1 to TRBJ2-2; 10 nucleotides match TRBD2. Germline V gives CDR1 MGHRA, CDR2 YSYEKL. The CDR3 runs 16 residues. The junction had 4 bases not matched to a gene; V was cut back by 3 bases and J by 3 bases. CDR3 DNA sequence: TGCGCCAGCAGCCATCGAGCGGGGGGGGACACCGGGGAGCTGTTTTTT. Translation gives CASSHRAGGDTGELFF.

The chain has TRBV6-5 and TRBJ1-6; 7 bases agree with TRBD1. The CDR3 is 15 amino acids. The ends lost 8 bases at V and 1 base at J; junction bases unmatched: 5. Germline assignment: CDR1 MNHEY and CDR2 SVGAGI. The CDR3 DNA reads TGTGCCAGCCGACAGGGTAATTCCTATAATTCACCCCTCCACTTT. Translation gives CASRQGNSYNSPLHF.

The J gene is TRBJ2-7, the V gene TRBV4-1; TRBD2 agrees at 7 bases. CDR3 size: 16 residues. The germline gives CDR1 MGHRA, CDR2 YSYEKL. The ends lost 1 base at V and 2 bases at J; junction bases unmatched: 8. The CDR3 loop reads CASSQAASGRTYEQYF. DNA for the CDR3: TGCGCCAGCAGCCAAGCAGCTAGCGGAAGAACCTACGAGCAGTACTTC.

The rearrangement links TRBV6-2 or TRBV6-3 to TRBJ2-7, with D maybe TRBD1 (6 bases). V was trimmed by 6 bases and J by 2 bases, leaving 11 bases between them. The germline V gene has CDR1 MNHEY and CDR2 SVGEGT. The CDR3 loop spans 13 amino acids. DNA for the CDR3: TGTGCCAGCAGCCCGACAGGACCCTACGAGCAGTACTTC. Amino acids: CASSPTGPYEQYF.

The V call is TRBV9, the J call TRBJ1-1; no firm D call. The V gene's germline CDR1 is SGDLS and CDR2 YYNGEE. V was clipped by 3 bases and J by 5 bases, with 11 bases between them. This CDR3 comprises 13 residues. Here the CDR3 reads CASSGPGWTEAFF. The CDR3 DNA reads as TGTGCCAGCAGCGGCCCGGGGTGGACTGAAGCTTTCTTT.

The chain links TRBV27 to TRBJ1-5, with 9 bases that match TRBD1. The CDR3 length is 14 residues. Unmatched junction bases numbered 5, after V lost 6 bases and J lost 5 bases. Germline V CDR1 and CDR2: MNHEY, SMNVEV (reference sequence). Written as DNA, the CDR3 is TGTGCCAGCAGCCTACAGGGGGCGGATCAGCCCCAGCATTTT. Translating gives CASSLQGADQPQHF.

The chain is built from TRBV20-1 and TRBJ1-2; a weak D match, TRBD1 (5 bases). V lost 4 bases and J lost 8, with 17 bases in between. This CDR3 contains 13 residues. CDR1 is DFQATT, CDR2 SNEGSKA, per germline (reference sequence). The CDR3 is CSAMVGGRDGYTF. The CDR3 nucleotides read TGCAGTGCTATGGTTGGAGGGAGGGACGGCTACACCTTC.

The chain combines TRBV12-5 with TRBJ2-3, with TRBD1 matching 7 bases. The CDR3 loop spans 14 amino acids. V trimming: 6 bases; J trimming: 1 base; junction bases outside the gene matches: 4. CDR1 is LGHNT, CDR2 FRNRAP, per germline. The CDR3 is CASGRGQGTDTQYF. DNA for the CDR3: TGTGCTAGTGGACGAGGACAGGGCACAGATACGCAGTATTTT.

The J gene is TRBJ1-2, the V gene TRBV4-1, with TRBD1 identical over 7 bases. Germline V gene lookup returns CDR1 MGHRA and CDR2 YSYEKL. This CDR3 spans 15 amino acids. The ends lost 1 base at V and 6 bases at J; junction bases unmatched: 8. CDR3 DNA: TGCGCCAGCAGCCAAGCGTCCACAGGGGTAGATGGCTACACCTTC. Its protein is CASSQASTGVDGYTF.

This clonotype is a singleton in its sample. The rearrangement uses TRBV5-4 and TRBJ2-5; tentatively, D is TRBD2 (6 bases). The CDR3 sequence is 14 residues long. Trimming took 3 bases from V and 4 from J, leaving 13 bases between them. CDR1 and CDR2 from the germline V gene are SGHNT and YYREEE (reference sequence). CDR3: CASSSGVNIETQYF. The CDR3 region has the DNA TGTGCCAGCAGCTCGGGGGTTAATATAGAGACCCAGTACTTC.

The chain couples TRBV10-3 to TRBJ2-7; 7 positions agree with TRBD2. V dropped 2 bases and J dropped 2; count of bases not matched to a gene: 0. CDR3 length: 13 amino acids. CDR1 ENHRY and CDR2 SYGVKD come from the germline V gene. DNA of the CDR3: TGTGCCATCAGTGAGGCGGGAGCCTACGAGCAGTACTTC. The encoded protein is CAISEAGAYEQYF.

The rearrangement links TRBV5-6 to TRBJ2-7, with TRBD2 as a possible D gene (6 bases). Between the trimmed V and J ends, which lost 2 bases and 5 bases, there was a span of 17 bases. This CDR3 spans 15 amino acids. Germline-derived CDR1 and CDR2 are SGHDT and YYEEEE. CDR3 sequence: CASSFGRGYVDEQYF. Here the CDR3 DNA reads TGTGCCAGCAGCTTCGGTCGGGGGTATGTCGACGAGCAGTACTTC.

The genes are TRBV4-1 and TRBJ1-2; D not certain. The CDR3 sequence is 16 residues long. Germline V gene lookup returns CDR1 MGHRA and CDR2 YSYEKL. Between the trimmed V and J ends, which lost 1 base and 4 bases, there was a span of 16 bases. CDR3 nucleotides: TGCGCCAGCAGCCAAGGGCAATACGCGTCGGGCTATGGCTACACCTTC. This sequence encodes CASSQGQYASGYGYTF.